This T cell receptor (beta chain) was identified in a study of patients and donors after allogeneic stem cell transplantation. The CDR3 length is 16 residues. V lost 2 bases and J lost 0, with 11 bases in between. Germline CDR1 SGHDN, CDR2 FVKESK. One entry per CDR3 protein, called by TCRdb with MiXCR from the RT-PCR reads. There are tens of thousands of distinct CDR3 sequences in the sample; more than 30% occur only once, and less than 80% lies in the top ten. Input material: blood, either unsorted or a sorted T cell fraction (not recorded which). The chain joins TRBV14 to TRBJ2-1; D is uncertain. The TCR comes from a human donor who was either an allogeneic HSCT recipient or a stem cell or donor lymphocyte infusion donor (not recorded which). It is not recorded whose cells these are; they may come from a transplant donor. CDR3 region: CASSQLGYRSYNEQFF. For the CDR3, the DNA is TGTGCCAGCAGCCAATTAGGCTACCGCTCCTACAATGAGCAGTTCTTC. Full variable domain (rest looked up from reference TRBV14 and TRBJ2-1): EAGVTQFPSHSVIEKGQTVTLRCDPISGHDNLYWYRRVMGKEIKFLLHFVKESKQDESGMPNNRFLAERTGGTYSTLKVQPAELEDSGVYFCASSQLGYRSYNEQFFGPGTRLTVL.